The 8 T cell receptor beta chains in this list originate from one sample, sequenced in a study of blood T cell repertoires in COVID-19. Method: immunoSEQ multiplex PCR; TCRdb's copy keeps in-frame clones and lacks some. The table shows about 200,000 clones, with about 82% occurring only once. Sequencing used PBMCs or T cells enriched from blood (not recorded which). Every receptor here comes from a man aged 40-49 years with acute COVID-19.

This chain connects TRBV27 to TRBJ2-3; tentatively, D is TRBD2 (6 bases). CDR1 is MNHEY and CDR2 is SMNVEV in the germline V gene (reference sequence). Between the trimmed V and J ends, which lost 6 bases and 4 bases, there was a span of 23 bases. The CDR3 consists of 17 residues. The CDR3 DNA follows: TGTGCCAGCAGCCAGCCAGCGGGTATCACGGCGGCAGATACGCAGTATTTT. It codes for CASSQPAGITAADTQYF.

The chain joins TRBV5-4 to TRBJ2-2; TRBD2 aligns across 8 bases. With 0 bases clipped from V and 1 base from J, the junction kept 2 bases outside the gene matches. Germline assignment: CDR1 SGHNT and CDR2 YYREEE (reference sequence). The CDR3 runs to 16 residues. Here the CDR3 DNA reads TGTGCCAGCAGCTTGGGGAGCGGGGGGAACACCGGGGAGCTGTTTTTT. Its protein product is CASSLGSGGNTGELFF.

This chain links TRBV6-2 or TRBV6-3 with TRBJ1-1, with 7 bases that match TRBD1. J gave up 8 bases and V 4 bases, and 10 bases lay outside the gene matches. CDR3 length: 14 residues. Germline V gene sequence: CDR1 MNHEY, CDR2 SVGEGT. CDR3 sequence: CASSLLTGVMEAFF. Written as DNA, the CDR3 is TGTGCCAGCAGTTTATTAACAGGGGTGATGGAAGCTTTCTTT.

In its sample, this clone was seen a few times. CDR3 DNA: TGCGCCAGCGGGATCGGGGATCCCACAGATACGCAGTATTTT. Translated, it gives CASGIGDPTDTQYF. The chain uses TRBV5-1 and TRBJ2-3, with D maybe TRBD2 (5 bases). V gave up 7 bases and J gave up 2 bases, with 14 bases separating them. Germline loops: CDR1 SGHRS, CDR2 YFSETQ. The CDR3 runs 14 residues.

The count of this clone is one. This chain links TRBV11-2 with TRBJ2-7, with TRBD1 matching over 9 bases. The CDR3 totals 15 residues. Germline V gene data show CDR1 as SGHAT and CDR2 as FQNNGV. J gave up 1 base and V 5 bases, and 6 bases lay outside the gene matches. Here the CDR3 DNA reads TGTGCCAGCAGCCTACAGACAGGGGGTTCCTACGAGCAGTACTTC. Amino acids: CASSLQTGGSYEQYF. Filled out from reference TRBV11-2 and TRBJ2-7, the complete variable domain reads EAGVAQSPRYKIIEKRQSVAFWCNPISGHATLYWYQQILGQGPKLLIQFQNNGVVDDSQLPKDRFSAERLKGVDSTLKIQPAKLEDSAVYLCASSLQTGGSYEQYFGPGTRLTVT.

The chain employs TRBV7-2 and TRBJ2-1; 9 nucleotides line up with TRBD2. V lost 0 bases to trimming and J lost 10 bases; unmatched junction nucleotides: 10. Germline V lookup: CDR1 SGHTA, CDR2 FQGNSA. The CDR3 is 16 amino acids. Here the CDR3 reads CASSLAQGREGEEQFF. DNA of the CDR3: TGTGCCAGCAGCTTAGCTCAGGGGCGGGAGGGCGAAGAGCAGTTCTTC.

This chain connects TRBV28 to TRBJ1-2; no reliable D call. Trimming shortened V by 4 bases and J by 6 bases, and 12 bases separated the two germline ends. Germline-derived CDR1 and CDR2 are MDHEN and SYDVKM. The CDR3 is made up of 13 amino acids. The CDR3 is CASSSPRSNGYTF. The CDR3, as DNA: TGTGCCAGCAGTTCCCCGCGCTCCAATGGCTACACCTTC.

This clone was counted ten times or more. The chain carries TRBV29-1 and TRBJ1-2; 11 positions match TRBD1. Trimming removed 0 bases from V and 8 bases from J; junction bases left unmatched: 11. The CDR3 runs 16 residues. Per the germline V gene, CDR1 is SQVTM and CDR2 is ANQGSEA. The CDR3 region has the DNA TGCAGCGTTGAAGATCTTCCCGGACAGGGGGCCTCGGGCTACACCTTC. Protein: CSVEDLPGQGASGYTF.